Listed here are 5 T cell receptor beta chains from one sample, sequenced in a study of shared clonotypes between healthy human individuals. Sequenced by immunoSEQ multiplex PCR; TCRdb stores in-frame clones only, minus some. The repertoire holds about 92,000 clones, with about 70% as singletons. Material for sequencing was memory CD8+ T cells sorted from blood. Sample subset: CD45RO+ cells pooled with CCR7-negative TemRA cells. Receptors were obtained from a man aged 30-40 years in good health.

This chain links TRBV28 with TRBJ2-7, with D unresolved. This CDR3 spans 12 amino acids. Germline lookup yields CDR1 MDHEN and CDR2 SYDVKM. V was shortened by 3 bases and J by 6 bases, with 9 bases between the two germline ends. CDR3 sequence reads: CASSFTVLEQYF. The CDR3 nucleotides are TGTGCCAGCAGTTTCACGGTTCTCGAGCAGTACTTC.

This chain links TRBV19 with TRBJ2-7; D ambiguous. Germline V gene data show CDR1 as LNHDA and CDR2 as SQIVND (reference sequence). Trimming took off 4 bases at V and 4 bases at J, with 8 bases between the two ends. This CDR3 is 12 amino acids long. The CDR3 here is CASSNQNYEQYF. The CDR3 DNA is TGTGCCAGTAGTAACCAGAATTACGAGCAGTACTTC.

This clone was detected only once. Other DNA variants within this sample encode the same CDR3. V gene TRBV28 combines with J gene TRBJ2-7; no clear D gene. The V end lost 4 bases, the J end lost 4 bases, and 5 bases lay between the germline ends. CDR3 size: 11 residues. Per the germline V gene, CDR1 is MDHEN and CDR2 is SYDVKM. CDR3 loop: CASSSLYEQYF. CDR3 DNA: TGTGCCAGCAGTTCCTTGTACGAGCAGTACTTC. Full variable domain (missing parts from reference TRBV28 and TRBJ2-7): DVKVTQSSRYLVKRTGEKVFLECVQDMDHENMFWYRQDPGLGLRLIYFSYDVKMKEKGDIPEGYSVSREKKERFSLILESASTNQTSMYLCASSSLYEQYFGPGTRLTVT.

This clone was recorded once. The chain carries TRBV6-5 and TRBJ2-7; possible D gene TRBD1, 5 bases. CDR3 length equals 12 residues. V shed 7 bases and J shed 6 bases, with 13 bases lying between them. The germline V gene encodes CDR1 MNHEY and CDR2 SVGAGI. DNA of the CDR3: TGTGCCAGCACGATAAAGGGGTGCGAGCAGTACTTC. The encoded protein is CASTIKGCEQYF.

This clone is a singleton in its sample. CDR3 in amino acids: CASSFRSGNQPQHF. The CDR3, as DNA: TGTGCCAGCAGTTTTAGGAGTGGGAATCAGCCCCAGCATTTT. The chain links TRBV28 to TRBJ1-5; D gene unclear. Trimming stripped 3 bases from V and 4 bases from J, with 10 bases between. The CDR3 covers 14 residues. CDR1 is MDHEN, CDR2 SYDVKM, per germline.